This T cell receptor beta chain was obtained from a study of T cells in Graves' hyperthyroidism and ophthalmopathy. About the research overall: At the time of initial diagnosis and before any treatment, peripheral blood was collected.

Newly diagnosed patients aged 18 to 65 had hyperthyroidism of under 2 months' duration. Cells are PBMCs isolated from about 10 ml of fresh blood. The J segment lost 9 bases and the V segment lost 4 bases, leaving 10 bases of the junction unmatched. This CDR3 comprises 16 residues. In germline, CDR1 is MNHEY, CDR2 SMNVEV (reference sequence). Amplification of TCR beta CDR3 regions used RNA as the template. Using the HTBI primer set, a first-round RT-PCR was run on the TCR CDR3. TCRdb used MiXCR to reprocess the multiplex PCR reads, holding one entry per CDR3 protein. The sample carries about 590,000 distinct CDR3 sequences, 15% to 18% recorded once.

The sequenced sample was blood. The rearrangement links TRBV27 to TRBJ2-1, with 12 bases fitting TRBD2. The origin of this receptor is a woman in her twenties or thirties with Graves' hyperthyroidism. This CDR3 is CASSSSPSGRVGEQFF. The CDR3 DNA is TGTGCCAGCAGTTCCAGTCCTAGCGGGAGGGTCGGTGAGCAGTTCTTC.